This T cell receptor beta chain is from a study of T cell changes during pregnancy in multiple sclerosis. Profiled with immunoSEQ multiplex PCR; TCRdb holds only in-frame clones, not every one. The table lists tens of thousands of clones, about 87% of them singletons. V was cut by 2 bases and J by 0 bases, with 8 bases left in between. This CDR3 comprises 14 residues. The germline V gene has CDR1 MNHNS and CDR2 SASEGT. The chain links TRBV6-1 to TRBJ2-7; maybe TRBD1 (6 bases). This clonotype was sampled from a female donor with multiple sclerosis, enrolled in a pregnancy study. Here the sequenced sample was CD4+ T cells from peripheral blood mononuclear cells, taken before pregnancy. CDR3 loop: CASSEQGPSYEQYF. Written as DNA, the CDR3 is TGTGCCAGCAGTGAACAGGGGCCCTCCTACGAGCAGTACTTC.